What follows are 29 T cell receptor beta chains derived from one specimen sequenced in a study of blood T cell repertoires in COVID-19. Here immunoSEQ multiplex PCR was the method, and the copy in TCRdb shows in-frame clones only, minus some. The data contain some 120,000 clones, 79% of them seen just once; the ten biggest clones take up 35% to 40%. Material for sequencing was peripheral blood. The source of these receptors is a man between 35 and 55 years old with active or convalescent COVID-19.

The chain recombines TRBV5-1 with TRBJ1-5, with D unresolved. The ends were cut back, 0 bases at V and 5 bases at J, with 9 bases in the middle. This CDR3 has 14 residues. Germline V gene lookup returns CDR1 SGHRS and CDR2 YFSETQ. CDR3 sequence reads: CASSLVEGDQPQHF. The CDR3 coding sequence is TGCGCCAGCAGCTTGGTAGAGGGCGATCAGCCCCAGCATTTT.

The chain recombines TRBV19 with TRBJ1-5; D gene uncertain. The CDR3 consists of 12 residues. Germline V gene data show CDR1 as LNHDA and CDR2 as SQIVND (reference sequence). Trimming left V 7 bases short and J 1 base short, with 5 bases between. CDR3 in amino acids: CASTQSNQPQHF. Here the CDR3 DNA reads TGTGCCAGTACCCAGAGCAATCAGCCCCAGCATTTT.

The chain is built from TRBV25-1 and TRBJ1-6; tentatively, D is TRBD1 (5 bases). Deletions cut 4 bases from V and 4 bases from J, with 8 bases between. CDR1 is MGHDK, CDR2 SYGVNS, per germline. This CDR3 region has 14 residues. CDR3 in DNA: TGTGCCAGCAGTGCGGGGGGATATAATTCACCCCTCCACTTT. This sequence encodes CASSAGGYNSPLHF.

This clone was seen only once. This sequence joins TRBV5-1 and TRBJ2-5; TRBD2 matches at 8 bases. CDR3 length: 16 amino acids. Losses at the gene ends were 4 bases for V and 0 bases for J; bases not matched to a gene: 8. The germline CDR1 and CDR2 sequences are SGHRS and YFSETQ. In nucleotides, the CDR3 is TGCGCCAGCAGCGCCGGGACGGGAGGGTACCAAGAGACCCAGTACTTC. Translating it yields CASSAGTGGYQETQYF.

V usage is TRBV28 and J usage is TRBJ1-2, with D tentatively TRBD1 (6 bases). Per the germline V gene, CDR1 is MDHEN and CDR2 is SYDVKM. This CDR3 is 15 amino acids long. The V end was cut by 6 bases, the J end by 5 bases, with 19 bases between. Here the CDR3 reads CASRGPGGLWYGYTF. For the CDR3, the DNA is TGTGCCAGCAGGGGTCCGGGGGGGCTCTGGTATGGCTACACCTTC.

The chain is built from TRBV19 and TRBJ2-5, with D tentatively TRBD1 (6 bases). The CDR3 runs to 13 residues. V lost 10 bases and J 4 bases, leaving 16 bases between the germline ends. From germline, CDR1 is LNHDA and CDR2 SQIVND (reference sequence). CDR3 region: CATRQASRETQYF. DNA for the CDR3: TGTGCCACTAGACAGGCCTCCCGAGAGACCCAGTACTTC.

Here the CDR3 reads CASSQRDRGSLGYTF. The CDR3 nucleotides are TGTGCCAGCAGCCAACGGGACAGGGGGTCGCTTGGCTACACCTTC. The V call is TRBV4-2, the J call TRBJ1-2; 11 bases map to TRBD1. CDR3 length: 15 residues. J gave up 7 bases and V 2 bases, and 6 bases lay outside the gene matches. The germline V gene encodes CDR1 LGHNA and CDR2 YNFKEQ.

Concerning this clone itself: Relative to the germline gene, one junction end is altered; a read error may explain this. The rearrangement joins TRBV19 to TRBJ2-7; 7 positions match TRBD1. Germline CDR1 is LNHDA and CDR2 is SQIVND (reference sequence). The CDR3 loop spans 14 amino acids. This CDR3 reads CASSLDQGAYEQYF. CDR3 nucleotides: TGTGCCAGTAGTCTAGACCAGGGGGCCTACGAGCAGTACTTC.

This chain joins TRBV30 and TRBJ2-7, with 14 nucleotides matching TRBD2. V lost 3 bases and J lost 13; bases outside the gene matches: 11. CDR1 and CDR2 from the germline V gene are GTSNPN and SVGIG (reference sequence). CDR3 length: 14 residues. The chain's CDR3 is CAWRGRLAGGLSYF. CDR3 in DNA: TGTGCCTGGAGGGGCAGACTAGCGGGAGGGTTGTCATACTTC.

The chain joins TRBV7-9 to TRBJ1-6; 7 nucleotides line up with TRBD1. J gave up 6 bases and V 7 bases, and 9 bases lay outside the gene matches. CDR1 and CDR2 from the germline V gene are SEHNR and FQNEAQ (reference sequence). This CDR3 contains 15 residues. CDR3 DNA: TGTGCCAGCAAACCTCAGGGGGTCGGTAATTCACCCCTCCACTTT. It specifies CASKPQGVGNSPLHF.

The chain combines TRBV5-6 with TRBJ2-3; 9 nucleotides align to TRBD1. The CDR3 spans 15 residues. Per the germline V gene, CDR1 is SGHDT and CDR2 is YYEEEE. The trim removed 5 bases at V and 6 bases at J, leaving 10 bases unmatched. In nucleotides, the CDR3 is TGTGCCAGCAGTTTTACAGGGGGCCCCGGGGATACGCAGTATTTT. This translates into CASSFTGGPGDTQYF.

The rearrangement uses TRBV2 and TRBJ2-1; D possibly corresponds to TRBD1 (5 bases). The CDR3 consists of 14 residues. Deletions cut 9 bases from V and 4 bases from J, with 16 bases between. The V gene's germline CDR1 is SNHLY and CDR2 FYNNEI. In DNA, the CDR3 is TGTGCCAGGCGAAGACAGCCAAAATACAATGAGCAGTTCTTC. Protein: CARRRQPKYNEQFF.

The chain couples TRBV19 to TRBJ1-5; the match to TRBD1 covers 7 bases. The V gene end was trimmed by 7 bases and the J gene end by 5 bases; junction bases not matched to a gene: 8. Germline V gives CDR1 LNHDA, CDR2 SQIVND (reference sequence). The CDR3 contains 14 residues. CDR3 protein: CASTSRQGYQPQHF. CDR3 DNA sequence: TGTGCCAGTACATCCCGACAGGGTTATCAGCCCCAGCATTTT.

V gene TRBV7-9 combines with J gene TRBJ2-5; 7 nucleotides match TRBD1. This CDR3 is 15 amino acids long. Germline V gene lookup returns CDR1 SEHNR and CDR2 FQNEAQ (reference sequence). V lost 7 bases to trimming and J lost 1 base; unmatched junction nucleotides: 9. CDR3 coding DNA: TGTGCCAGCATCGCCTGGGACAGACGCCAAGAGACCCAGTACTTC. Translated: CASIAWDRRQETQYF.

The rearrangement links TRBV21-1 to TRBJ1-5. TRBV21-1 constitutes a pseudogene. The CDR3 has 16 residues. CDR3 sequence: CASSTPTEYSNQPQHF. In nucleotides, the CDR3 is TGTGCCAGCAGCACCCCGACGGAGTATAGCAATCAGCCCCAGCATTTT.

The gene calls are TRBV5-4 and TRBJ1-1, with TRBD1 identical over 8 bases. Germline CDR1 and CDR2: SGHNT and YYREEE (reference sequence). Trimming at V came to 4 bases and at J to 8 bases, leaving 7 bases not matched to a gene. The length of the CDR3 is 13 residues. CDR3 loop: CASSKGQAEEAFF. For the CDR3, the DNA is TGTGCCAGCAGCAAGGGACAGGCAGAAGAAGCTTTCTTT.

On this clone itself: In the same sample, other DNA sequences code for this CDR3. J is TRBJ1-1 and V is TRBV4-3; D not resolved. The CDR3 runs to 13 residues. Trimming stripped 0 bases from V and 6 bases from J, with 8 bases between. Germline CDR1 and CDR2: LGHNA and YSLEER. CDR3 sequence: CASSQDSVAEAFF. CDR3 sequence (DNA): TGCGCCAGCAGCCAAGATTCGGTGGCTGAAGCTTTCTTT.

This clone has only a few counts. The rearrangement links TRBV28 to TRBJ1-6; D gene unclear. Germline CDR1 and CDR2: MDHEN and SYDVKM. The ends were cut back, 7 bases at V and 8 bases at J, with 15 bases in the middle. There are 14 residues in the CDR3. DNA of the CDR3: TGTGCCAGCACAGAATATGAGGCCGATTCACCCCTCCACTTT. Amino acids: CASTEYEADSPLHF.

The chain uses TRBV5-6 and TRBJ1-1, with D maybe TRBD1 (5 bases). Germline CDR1 and CDR2: SGHDT and YYEEEE. Trimming left V 0 bases short and J 4 bases short, with 7 bases between. The CDR3 length is 13 residues. CDR3 residues: CASSLVTVTEAFF. CDR3 in DNA: TGTGCCAGCAGCTTGGTGACAGTCACTGAAGCTTTCTTT.

The CDR3 DNA reads TGTGCCAGCAGTCCGGCCGGACTTGCCCTTAAGGGTGAAGCTTTCTTT. Residues: CASSPAGLALKGEAFF. The rearrangement links TRBV28 to TRBJ1-1; unclear D gene. CDR1 MDHEN and CDR2 SYDVKM come from the germline V gene. This CDR3 spans 16 amino acids. V lost 5 bases and J lost 7, with 23 bases in between.

The CDR3 here is CATSDSTRDNRGEQFF. CDR3 DNA sequence: TGTGCCACCAGTGATTCGACACGGGACAACCGAGGGGAGCAGTTCTTC. The chain employs TRBV24-1 and TRBJ2-1; possibly TRBD1 for D (6 bases). In germline, CDR1 is KGHDR, CDR2 SFDVKD. CDR3 length: 16 residues. Trimming stripped 2 bases from V and 10 bases from J, with 20 bases between.

There are a few counts of this clone. The chain has TRBV7-8 and TRBJ1-5; 7 bases map to TRBD1. Trimming at V came to 4 bases and at J to 4 bases, leaving 7 bases not matched to a gene. This CDR3 region has 15 residues. CDR1 and CDR2 (germline): SGHVS, FQNEAQ. As DNA, the CDR3 is TGTGCCAGCAGCTCGGAGGGACAGCTTAATCAGCCCCAGCATTTT. Its protein product is CASSSEGQLNQPQHF.

The V gene is TRBV11-2, the J gene TRBJ2-3; tentative D call: TRBD2 (6 bases). Germline CDR1 and CDR2: SGHAT and FQNNGV. This CDR3 is built from 17 residues. V lost 4 bases, J lost 2 bases, and 19 bases lay in between. CDR3 nucleotides: TGTGCCAGCAGCTCCCTAACTGGCGGGGAGGCCACAGATACGCAGTATTTT. This sequence encodes CASSSLTGGEATDTQYF.

The chain carries TRBV18 and TRBJ2-1, with 13 nucleotides matching TRBD2. The CDR3 extends over 16 amino acids. CDR1 and CDR2 (germline): KGHSH, LQKENI. J gave up 7 bases and V 3 bases, and 6 bases lay outside the gene matches. CDR3 in amino acids: CASSPGTSGIRNEQFF. The CDR3, as DNA: TGTGCCAGCTCACCCGGGACTAGCGGGATTAGAAATGAGCAGTTCTTC. The entire variable domain, with the rest obtained from reference TRBV18 and TRBJ2-1, is as follows: NAGVMQNPRHLVRRRGQEARLRCSPMKGHSHVYWYRQLPEEGLKFMVYLQKENIIDESGMPKERFSAEFPKEGPSILRIQQVVRGDSAAYFCASSPGTSGIRNEQFFGPGTRLTVL.

The genes are TRBV6-1 and TRBJ2-7, with a tentative D call TRBD2 (5 bases). Germline assignment: CDR1 MNHNS and CDR2 SASEGT. There are 15 residues in the CDR3. V was clipped by 0 bases and J by 3 bases, with 12 bases between them. Here the CDR3 reads CASSEASGIGYEQYF. For the CDR3, the DNA is TGTGCCAGCAGTGAAGCATCGGGGATCGGCTACGAGCAGTACTTC.

In its sample, this clone was seen many times. This rearrangement joins TRBV2 to TRBJ2-7; TRBD1 matches 8 bases. The CDR3 runs 15 residues. With V trimmed by 4 bases and J by 5 bases, 10 bases remained unmatched. The germline CDR1 and CDR2 sequences are SNHLY and FYNNEI. CDR3 residues: CASSGRGQGNNEQYF. For the CDR3, the DNA is TGTGCCAGCAGTGGGAGAGGACAGGGAAATAACGAGCAGTACTTC.

The chain employs TRBV2 and TRBJ1-2, with a weak D call TRBD1 (6 bases). Germline V lookup: CDR1 SNHLY, CDR2 FYNNEI. The CDR3 sequence is 15 residues long. Deletions cut 7 bases from V and 2 bases from J, with 17 bases between. DNA for the CDR3: TGTGCCAGCACGGACCGGGACATAGCGAACTATGGCTACACCTTC. Translated, it gives CASTDRDIANYGYTF.

The chain has TRBV4-1 and TRBJ1-2; 7 nucleotides line up with TRBD1. J lost 3 bases, V lost 4 bases, and 5 bases had no gene match. Germline values: CDR1 MGHRA, CDR2 YSYEKL. CDR3 size: 14 residues. CDR3 bases: TGCGCCAGCAGCCTCACAGGGGATTACTATGGCTACACCTTC. Its protein product is CASSLTGDYYGYTF.

The chain combines TRBV29-1 with TRBJ2-3, with 8 nucleotides matching TRBD1. The ends lost 8 bases at V and 0 bases at J; junction bases unmatched: 7. Germline values: CDR1 SQVTM, CDR2 ANQGSEA. The CDR3 totals 14 residues. The CDR3 loop is CSTSQGGSTDTQYF. The CDR3 DNA sequence: TGCAGCACCTCACAGGGGGGAAGCACAGATACGCAGTATTTT.